This T cell receptor beta chain originates from a study of CD8+CD57+ T cells in acquired aplastic anemia. Background on the study: Sorted CD4+ and CD8+ cells yielded 3 to 3.5 ug of DNA on average. Study-wide findings and caveats: Patients and controls had CD8+ Simpson's diversity values that were not significantly distinct. About 30 CD8+ CDR3 sequences occurred in both the patients and the controls.

The CDR3 contains 14 residues. V dropped 5 bases and J dropped 6 bases, with 16 bases sitting between them. Comment on this clonotype: Its antigen is still unknown.

Patients chosen for sequencing had CD8+CD57+ cells that had expanded, as shown by flow cytometry. The diagnosis in all patients was severe acquired aplastic anemia. Genomic DNA, the template, was used for profiling of the TCR beta VDJ and CDR3. TCRdb reprocessed the reads via MiXCR and lists one record per CDR3 protein. Among around 180,000 distinct CDR3 sequences listed, approximately 52% were seen once. Sequenced material: sorted CD4+, CD8+, or CD8+CD57+ T cells (not recorded which) from PBMCs. The sequence derives from a human donor with aplastic anemia. This chain uses TRBV12-3 or TRBV12-4 with TRBJ1-1, with TRBD1 as a possible D gene (5 bases). The CDR3, as DNA: TGTGCCAGCAGTATGGGTCAGGGTAGGTCTGAAGCTTTCTTT. As protein: CASSMGQGRSEAFF.